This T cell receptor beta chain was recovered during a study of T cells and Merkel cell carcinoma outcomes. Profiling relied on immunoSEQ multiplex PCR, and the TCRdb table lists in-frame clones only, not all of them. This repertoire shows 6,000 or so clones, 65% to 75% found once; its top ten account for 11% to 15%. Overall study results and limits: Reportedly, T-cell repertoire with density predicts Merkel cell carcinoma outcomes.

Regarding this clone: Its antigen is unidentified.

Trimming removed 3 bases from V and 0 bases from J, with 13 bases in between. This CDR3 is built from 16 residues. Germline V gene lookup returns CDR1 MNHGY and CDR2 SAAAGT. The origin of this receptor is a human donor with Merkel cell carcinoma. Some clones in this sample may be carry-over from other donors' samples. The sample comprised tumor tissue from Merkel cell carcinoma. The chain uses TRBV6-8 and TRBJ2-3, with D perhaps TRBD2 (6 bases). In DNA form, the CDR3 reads TGTGCCAGCAGTTATATTTGGGGACTTAGCACAGATACGCAGTATTTT. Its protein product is CASSYIWGLSTDTQYF.